Following are 25 T cell receptor beta chains from one sample sequenced in a study of CD8+CD57+ T cells in acquired aplastic anemia. Profiling that covered TCR beta VDJ and CDR3 relied on genomic DNA as its template. TCRdb processed the reads anew with MiXCR; each CDR3 protein has one entry. The repertoire holds 400,000 to 450,000 distinct CDR3 sequences, with about two thirds as singletons. The material sequenced was sorted CD4+, CD8+, or CD8+CD57+ T cells (not recorded which) from PBMCs. The receptor set was obtained from a human donor in good health, serving as a control.

The chain joins TRBV2 to TRBJ2-3; D call uncertain. V lost 8 bases to trimming and J lost 2 bases, with 11 bases between them. Germline CDR1 SNHLY, CDR2 FYNNEI. This CDR3 has 13 residues. The CDR3 protein is CASAEFYTDTQYF. The DNA for the CDR3 is TGTGCCAGCGCGGAGTTCTACACAGATACGCAGTATTTT.

This clonotype was seen only once. CDR3 region: CASSLPASSEHF. CDR3 DNA sequence: TGTGCCAGCAGCTTACCGGCGTCCTCTGAGCATTTT. The V call is TRBV7-2, the J call TRBJ1-5, with D unclear. CDR3 size: 12 residues. Germline lookup yields CDR1 SGHTA and CDR2 FQGNSA. The ends were cut back, 2 bases at V and 14 bases at J, with 13 bases in the middle.

The chain carries TRBV5-6 and TRBJ2-7; D is possibly TRBD2 (6 bases). V gave up 2 bases and J gave up 3 bases, with 12 bases separating them. This CDR3 is 14 amino acids long. The germline V gene has CDR1 SGHDT and CDR2 YYEEEE. The CDR3 DNA follows: TGTGCCAGCAGCTTCCAGCGGGCGGACTACGAGCAGTACGTC. It is translated as CASSFQRADYEQYV.

V is TRBV25-1 and J is TRBJ1-6; D is perhaps TRBD1 (6 bases). The V end was cut by 1 base, the J end by 5 bases, with 12 bases between. The length of the CDR3 is 16 residues. CDR1 is MGHDK and CDR2 is SYGVNS in the germline V gene. In nucleotides, the CDR3 is TGTGCCAGCAGTGAATCAGGAGGGGGACATAATTCACCCCTCCACTTT. This codes for CASSESGGGHNSPLHF.

This clonotype has at least ten counts. The chain combines TRBV19 with TRBJ2-7, with TRBD1 matching 7 bases. The CDR3 sequence is 14 residues long. Germline CDR1 reads LNHDA; CDR2 reads SQIVND (reference sequence). J was trimmed by 4 bases and V by 3 bases; bases with no gene match: 6. Here the CDR3 DNA reads TGTGCCAGTAGTATTAAAAGGGGGCAATACGAGCAGTACTTC. Its translation: CASSIKRGQYEQYF.

This clonotype showed up many times. This sequence joins TRBV20-1 and TRBJ2-5; 7 positions match TRBD1. This CDR3 is built from 13 residues. Unmatched junction bases numbered 7, after V lost 4 bases and J lost 5 bases. Germline-derived CDR1 and CDR2 are DFQATT and SNEGSKA (reference sequence). DNA of the CDR3: TGCAGTGCTACTCGACAGGGCGGGGAGACCCAGTACTTC. Translation: CSATRQGGETQYF.

The gene calls are TRBV2 and TRBJ2-7; D possibly uses TRBD1 or TRBD2 (6 bases each). This CDR3 region has 12 residues. V was shortened by 9 bases and J by 5 bases, with 14 bases between the two germline ends. Germline loops: CDR1 SNHLY, CDR2 FYNNEI. Written as DNA, the CDR3 is TGTGCCAGGAGGGGGGTGCGGGACGAGCAGTACTTC. It translates to CARRGVRDEQYF.

The chain is built from TRBV9 and TRBJ2-7; D is perhaps TRBD1 or TRBD2 (5 bases each). Germline CDR1 SGDLS, CDR2 YYNGEE. The CDR3 has 16 amino acids. Trimming shortened V by 7 bases and J by 1 base, and 21 bases separated the two germline ends. The CDR3 is CASGLLPGTDSYEQYF. In nucleotides, the CDR3 is TGTGCCAGCGGCCTACTGCCAGGGACGGATTCCTACGAGCAGTACTTC.

The chain joins TRBV9 to TRBJ2-7; 8 bases are a match to TRBD1. Germline assignment: CDR1 SGDLS and CDR2 YYNGEE. The trim removed 3 bases at V and 12 bases at J, leaving 14 bases unmatched. The CDR3 is 14 residues long. The CDR3 coding sequence is TGTGCCAGCAGCGGAGCAGGGGGCGCCTGGATCGGGTACTTC. This translates into CASSGAGGAWIGYF.

The genes are TRBV7-2 and TRBJ2-7; 8 bases align to TRBD1. V shed 5 bases and J 4 bases; nucleotides not matched to a gene: 4. This CDR3 comprises 13 residues. Germline CDR1 is SGHTA and CDR2 is FQGNSA. The CDR3 region is CASSEDREYEQYF. The CDR3 region has the DNA TGTGCCAGCAGCGAGGACAGGGAATACGAGCAGTACTTC.

This clonotype was recorded once. This likely comes from a read error, as the CDR3 has no conserved phenylalanine or tryptophan at its end. The limits of the CDR3 on the DNA are not certain, so only TCRdb's listed CDR3 is given. The rearrangement uses TRBV19 and TRBJ2-5; the table's TRBD2 call for D was not verified on the DNA. The CDR3 is 15 residues long, ends included. The germline V gene has CDR1 LNHDA and CDR2 SQIVND (reference sequence). The CDR3 region is CASSPTSRNEQFFGP.

V and J are TRBV2 and TRBJ2-7, with D possibly matching TRBD2 (5 bases). Trimming removed 6 bases at V and 11 bases at J, with 20 bases between. The germline V gene has CDR1 SNHLY and CDR2 FYNNEI. The CDR3 extends over 13 amino acids. The CDR3 loop is CASSGDATSSEYF. The CDR3, as DNA: TGTGCCAGCAGCGGGGATGCCACGTCCTCGGAGTACTTC.

This clonotype was detected once. The chain couples TRBV2 to TRBJ2-1; maybe TRBD2 (5 bases). Looked up from germline, CDR1 is SNHLY and CDR2 is FYNNEI. The V and J ends lost 8 bases and 9 bases respectively, with 14 bases between them. This CDR3 region has 12 residues. This CDR3 is CASGRTGVEQFF. The DNA of the CDR3 is TGTGCCAGCGGCCGGACCGGGGTTGAGCAGTTCTTC.

This clonotype was counted at least ten times. CDR3 sequence reads: CASSHSAAGHRLNTEAFF. The DNA of the CDR3 is TGTGCCAGCAGCCACTCGGCAGCGGGGCACAGGCTTAACACTGAAGCTTTCTTT. The chain has TRBV14 and TRBJ1-1, with a possible D match to TRBD1 (5 bases). V was pared by 3 bases and J by 2 bases, with 22 bases between. The CDR3 loop spans 18 amino acids. Looked up from germline, CDR1 is SGHDN and CDR2 is FVKESK.

This clonotype was picked up many times. This chain connects TRBV3-1 to TRBJ1-2; no definite D call. CDR1 and CDR2 from the germline V gene are LGHDT and YNNKEL (reference sequence). The CDR3 covers 15 residues. V lost 1 base, J lost 4 bases, and 13 bases lay in between. The CDR3 DNA reads TGTGCCAGCAGCCAAGGCAGTCTGGACCGCTATGGCTACACCTTC. Translated: CASSQGSLDRYGYTF.

Comments on this clonotype: The junction departs from germline at one end; a sequencing error may be responsible. This rearrangement joins TRBV10-3 to TRBJ2-3; TRBD1 is a possible D gene (6 bases). The CDR3 extends over 15 amino acids. Germline CDR1 reads ENHRY; CDR2 reads SYGVKD. The chain's CDR3 is CAISDLEGTTDKEFF. In DNA form, the CDR3 reads TGTGCCATCAGTGATTTGGAAGGGACAACAGATAAGGAGTTTTTT.

Notes on this clonotype: The conserved closing phenylalanine or tryptophan is absent in this CDR3, likely reflecting a read error. It is unclear where the CDR3 begins or ends on the DNA, so no DNA is shown, and the CDR3 is as TCRdb lists it. This rearrangement joins TRBV7-2 to TRBJ2-2; the table's D gene call, TRBD2, was not cross checked with the DNA. CDR1 SGHTA and CDR2 FQGNSA come from the germline V gene. The CDR3 totals 13 residues, both ends included. The CDR3 is CASSLGLVAGGSY.

Remarks on this clonotype: One end of the junction varies from germline; a read error may be responsible. The V gene is TRBV20-1, the J gene TRBJ2-5; tentatively, D is TRBD2 (7 bases). The CDR3 runs to 11 residues. CDR1 is DFQATT, CDR2 SNEGSKA, per germline (reference sequence). CDR3: CSAPGGTAQNF. In DNA form, the CDR3 reads TGCAGTGCTCCGGGGGGCACAGCACAGAACTTC.

This clonotype was observed a handful of times. This chain uses TRBV6-4 with TRBJ2-2, with TRBD2 identical over 8 bases. CDR1 MRHNA and CDR2 SNTAGT come from the germline V gene. The V and J ends lost 4 bases and 3 bases, in that order; junction bases with no gene match: 10. The CDR3 extends over 17 amino acids. CDR3 nucleotides: TGTGCCAGCAGTGCTCCTACCGGGGGGGCCCACACCGGGGAGCTGTTTTTT. The encoded protein is CASSAPTGGAHTGELFF.

This chain links TRBV5-1 with TRBJ1-1; tentatively, D is TRBD1 (5 bases). This CDR3 is built from 13 residues. Deletions cut 1 base from V and 8 bases from J, with 12 bases between. Germline V gives CDR1 SGHRS, CDR2 YFSETQ. The CDR3 bases are TGCGCCAGCAGCTTGTTCGGGACGGAAGAAGCTTTCTTT. Encoded protein: CASSLFGTEEAFF.

About this clonotype: Its ends do not fully match the called genes, so a read error is possible. This chain joins TRBV7-8 and TRBJ2-3, with TRBD1 matching 8 bases. The CDR3 extends over 15 amino acids. CDR1 is SGHVS, CDR2 FQNEAQ, per germline. CDR3 nucleotides: TGTGCCAGCAGTGATCCGGGACAGGAAATAGTTACGCTGTATTTT. Its translation: CASSDPGQEIVTLYF.

The V and J genes are TRBV7-3 and TRBJ1-1; the D gene is possibly TRBD1 (5 bases). The CDR3 extends over 14 amino acids. The V and J ends lost 6 bases and 8 bases respectively, with 19 bases between them. Per the germline V gene, CDR1 is SGHTA and CDR2 is FQGTGA. DNA of the CDR3: TGTGCCAGCAGTGATCCGGGACGGGGCATCGAAGCTTTCTTT. This translates into CASSDPGRGIEAFF.

This clonotype appeared a single time. The missing conserved phenylalanine or tryptophan at the end of this CDR3 makes a read error likely. Because the CDR3's place on the DNA is in doubt, the DNA is left out and the CDR3 is given as listed by TCRdb. V is TRBV24-1 and J is TRBJ1-2. Germline CDR1 and CDR2: KGHDR and SFDVKD. The CDR3 region is 16 residues in length, termini included. The CDR3 loop reads CATSERKGGPTSSSSV.

A remark on this clonotype: At one end the junction does not follow the germline gene, possibly because of a read error. The rearrangement uses TRBV12-3 or TRBV12-4 and TRBJ2-1; D is unclear. The CDR3 contains 13 residues. CDR3: CASSQQEDGNEVF. CDR3 coding DNA: TGTGCCAGCAGTCAACAAGAGGACGGAAATGAGGTCTTC.

The V call is TRBV2, the J call TRBJ2-3; 11 bases are a match to TRBD2. V lost 10 bases, J lost 2 bases, and 5 bases stayed unmatched. The CDR3 is 14 amino acids. CDR1 SNHLY and CDR2 FYNNEI come from the germline V gene. CDR3 DNA sequence: TGTGCCATCCAGGGACTAGCGGACACAGATACGCAGTATTTT. Translating it yields CAIQGLADTDTQYF.